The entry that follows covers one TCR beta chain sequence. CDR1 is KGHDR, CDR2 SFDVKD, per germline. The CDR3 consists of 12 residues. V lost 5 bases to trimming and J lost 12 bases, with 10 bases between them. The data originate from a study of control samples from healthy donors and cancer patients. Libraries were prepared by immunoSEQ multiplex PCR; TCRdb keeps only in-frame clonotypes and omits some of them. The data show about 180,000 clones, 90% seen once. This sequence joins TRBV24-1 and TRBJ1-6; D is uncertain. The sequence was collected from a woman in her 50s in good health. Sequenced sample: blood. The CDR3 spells CATSARPVPLHF. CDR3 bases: TGTGCCACCAGTGCCAGGCCGGTACCCCTCCACTTT.